This TCR beta chain was identified in a study of shared clonotypes between healthy human individuals. For the study at large: CD4 naive and memory got three plates each, CD8 naive two, CD8 memory one. Study results and limitations: Larger richness was generally estimated for naive than memory subsets.

CD45RO-negative CD8 cells positively selected for CCR7 made up the naive population, which excluded terminally differentiated effector memory CD45RA+ cells. This CDR3 contains 17 residues. CDR1 is MGHRA and CDR2 is YSYEKL in the germline V gene. V was clipped by 4 bases and J by 7 bases; unmatched bases: 14. Genomic DNA belonging to each subset was distributed in equal measure over several immunoSEQ plates. In the study's own analysis: There were no quality scores in the junction-only immunoSEQ sequences, so filtering differed. The repertoire was sequenced with immunoSEQ multiplex PCR; TCRdb's copy has only in-frame clones and lacks some. D and trimming come from the DNA, and the V and J calls and clone size come from that table. The sample comprises 1.5 million to 2.5 million clones, about 95% of which are singletons, and 1.2% rests with the top ten. Comment on this clone: Its antigen is not known.

Sequenced input: naive CD8+ T cells sorted from blood. The clonotype was recovered from a man between 18 and 29 years old in good health. J is TRBJ2-2 and V is TRBV4-1; TRBD2 matches 8 bases. The CDR3 nucleotides are TGCGCCAGCAGCCCTTACCCGGGGGGGGGCGGCGGCGGGGAGCTGTTTTTT. Amino acids: CASSPYPGGGGGGELFF.